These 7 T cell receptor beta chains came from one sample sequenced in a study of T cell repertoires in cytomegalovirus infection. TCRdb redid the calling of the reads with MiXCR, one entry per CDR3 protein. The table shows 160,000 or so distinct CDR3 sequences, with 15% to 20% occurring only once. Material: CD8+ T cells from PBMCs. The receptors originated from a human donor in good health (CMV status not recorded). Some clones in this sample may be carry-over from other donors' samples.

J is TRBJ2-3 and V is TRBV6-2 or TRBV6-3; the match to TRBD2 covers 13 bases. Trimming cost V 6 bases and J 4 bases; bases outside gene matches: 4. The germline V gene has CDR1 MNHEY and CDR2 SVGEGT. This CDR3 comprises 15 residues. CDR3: CASRMTSGRPDTQYF. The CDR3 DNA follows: TGTGCCAGCAGGATGACTAGCGGGAGGCCAGATACGCAGTATTTT.

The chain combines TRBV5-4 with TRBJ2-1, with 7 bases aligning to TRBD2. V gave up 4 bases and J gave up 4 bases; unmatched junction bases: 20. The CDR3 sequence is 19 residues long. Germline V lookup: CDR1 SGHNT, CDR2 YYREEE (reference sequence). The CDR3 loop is CASSPTLASYNREYNEQFF. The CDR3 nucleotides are TGTGCCAGCAGCCCCACACTAGCGTCATACAACCGAGAGTACAATGAGCAGTTCTTC.

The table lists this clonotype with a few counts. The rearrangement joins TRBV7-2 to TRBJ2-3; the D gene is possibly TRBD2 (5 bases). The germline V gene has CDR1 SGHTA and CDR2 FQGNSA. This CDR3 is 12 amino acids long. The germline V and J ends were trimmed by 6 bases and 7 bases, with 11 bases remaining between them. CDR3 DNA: TGTGCCAGCAGTTTCGGGGAATATACGCAGTATTTT. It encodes CASSFGEYTQYF. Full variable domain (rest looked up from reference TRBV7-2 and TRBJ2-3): GAGVSQSPSNKVTEKGKDVELRCDPISGHTALYWYRQSLGQGLEFLIYFQGNSAPDKSGLPSDRFSAERTGGSVSTLTIQRTQQEDSAVYLCASSFGEYTQYFGPGTRLTVL.

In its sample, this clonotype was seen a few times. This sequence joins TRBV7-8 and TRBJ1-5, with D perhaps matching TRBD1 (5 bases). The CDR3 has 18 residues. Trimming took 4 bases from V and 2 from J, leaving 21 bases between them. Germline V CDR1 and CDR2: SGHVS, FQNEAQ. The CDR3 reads CASSSGRGGAQGNQPQHF. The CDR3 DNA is TGTGCCAGCAGCTCCGGTCGGGGAGGGGCGCAGGGCAATCAGCCCCAGCATTTT.

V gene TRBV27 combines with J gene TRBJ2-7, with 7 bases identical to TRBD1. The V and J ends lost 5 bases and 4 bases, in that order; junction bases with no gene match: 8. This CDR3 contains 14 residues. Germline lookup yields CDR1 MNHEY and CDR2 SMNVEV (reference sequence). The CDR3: CASSRGRGFYEQYF. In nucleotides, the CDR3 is TGTGCCAGCAGTCGCGGCAGGGGGTTTTACGAGCAGTACTTC.

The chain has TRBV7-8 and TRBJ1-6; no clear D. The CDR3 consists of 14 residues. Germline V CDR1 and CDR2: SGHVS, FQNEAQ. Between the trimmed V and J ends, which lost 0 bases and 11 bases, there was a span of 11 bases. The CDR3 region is CASSLAGDGPPLHF. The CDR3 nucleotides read TGTGCCAGCAGCTTAGCCGGGGATGGGCCACCCCTCCACTTT.

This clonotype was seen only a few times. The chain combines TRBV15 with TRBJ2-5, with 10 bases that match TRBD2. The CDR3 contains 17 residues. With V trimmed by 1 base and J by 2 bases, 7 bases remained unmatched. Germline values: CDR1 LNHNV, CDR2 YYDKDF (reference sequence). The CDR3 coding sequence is TGTGCCACCAGCAGAGCCGATCTAGCGGGGGAACAAGAGACCCAGTACTTC. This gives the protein CATSRADLAGEQETQYF.